This section outlines one T cell receptor beta chain sequence together with its context. Antigen specificity is unknown. The assay was immunoSEQ multiplex PCR, and TCRdb's table has in-frame clones only and misses some. The sample consists of 77,000 or so clones, about 89% of them appearing once. Germline values: CDR1 SQVTM, CDR2 ANQGSEA. The CDR3 extends over 16 amino acids. V dropped 1 base and J dropped 0 bases, with 16 bases sitting between them. The source of the sample is a study of OX40 agonist ivuxolimab in advanced cancers. Study-wide results and caveats: At 0.1 to 3.0 mg/kg, CD4+ and CD8+ blood T cells expanded clonally by week 6. The expanded peripheral T cells' antigen specificity was not determined.

The chain has TRBV29-1 and TRBJ2-7; D possibly corresponds to TRBD1 (6 bases). Sequenced material: CD4+ or CD8+ T cells sorted from blood, taken in a trial of the OX40 agonist ivuxolimab. The sequence derives from an adult with an advanced solid tumor such as melanoma, head and neck, liver or kidney cancer. CDR3 in DNA: TGCAGCGTTGAAGGTCGGGGCAGGGGAAGCTCCTACGAGCAGTACTTC. Translated, it gives CSVEGRGRGSSYEQYF.